The rows below give T cell receptor beta chains drawn from one sample of a study of blood T cells in healthy people across ages. From the 5' RACE reads, TCRdb called clonotypes with MiXCR, one entry per CDR3 protein. The profile shows some 850,000 distinct CDR3 sequences, roughly 24% of them singletons. In addition, the sample was reused for a study of T cells of mothers and their children.

Input material: blood. Every receptor here comes from a boy aged 5-17 years in good health. The CDR3 runs from the conserved cysteine through the conserved F or W. The D gene is left open where the match is weak. Some rows have no size entry. The others give once, few or many, or a class for an expanded clone.

TRBJ1-6,TRBD1,.,TRBV10-3,TGTGCCATCGGGGGGGCACAGGGGGCGGCGGGGACACCCCTCCACTTT,CAIGGAQGAAGTPLHF
TRBJ2-3,TRBD2,.,TRBV2,TGTGCCAGCAGTGAACCCAGCGGGGGCACAGATACGCAGTATTTT,CASSEPSGGTDTQYF
TRBJ1-6,TRBD1,.,TRBV2,TGTGCCAGCAGCGCCAATATCGGACAGGCTAATTCACCCCTCCACTTT,CASSANIGQANSPLHF
TRBJ2-7,.,.,TRBV29-1,TGCAGCGTTGAGACGACAGACCTCTACGAGCAGTACTTC,CSVETTDLYEQYF
TRBJ2-5,TRBD2,few,TRBV9,TGTGCCAGCAGCGTCGGACTAGCGGGGGCATGGGAGACCCAGTACTTC,CASSVGLAGAWETQYF
TRBJ2-7,TRBD2,.,TRBV7-9,TGTGCCAGCACCTTACTAGCGGGGGGGCACTCCTACGAGCAGTACTTC,CASTLLAGGHSYEQYF
TRBJ1-4,.,many,TRBV2,TGTGCCAGCAGCAACGGAGAAAAACTGTTTTTT,CASSNGEKLFF
TRBJ1-1,.,few,TRBV2,TGTGCCAGCAGTGAACCGCCGGAATCCACTGAAGCTTTCTTT,CASSEPPESTEAFF
TRBJ2-5,.,once,TRBV29-1,TGCAGCGTTGAAGATCCGGACAGAGAAGAGACCCAGTACTTC,CSVEDPDREETQYF
TRBJ2-7,TRBD2,.,TRBV5-1,TGCGCCAGCAGCTCGGGAGGGGTCCCGGATCACGAGCAGTACTTC,CASSSGGVPDHEQYF
TRBJ1-1,.,.,TRBV7-9,TGTGCCAGCAGCCCTCAGGGCCAGAACACTGAAGCTTTCTTT,CASSPQGQNTEAFF
TRBJ2-3,.,.,TRBV12-3/TRBV12-4,TGTGCCAGCACCGCGGGGACAGTTACAGATACGCAGTATTTT,CASTAGTVTDTQYF
TRBJ1-5,.,few,TRBV2,TGTGCCAGCGAGGGTTTGGGGCCCCAGCATTTT,CASEGLGPQHF
TRBJ2-1,.,.,TRBV29-1,TGCAGCGGGGGGAGAAGCAATGAGCAGTTCTTC,CSGGRSNEQFF
TRBJ1-2,.,few,TRBV20-1,TGCAGTGCCTTTGCGCGGAGTAACTATGGCTACACCTTC,CSAFARSNYGYTF
TRBJ1-2,.,few,TRBV7-8,TGTGCCAGCAGCTTAGAAGGGGTCGACTATGGCTACACCTTC,CASSLEGVDYGYTF
TRBJ2-3,.,.,TRBV29-1,TGCAGCGTTGAAGGGGTGAACACAGATACGCAGTATTTT,CSVEGVNTDTQYF
TRBJ2-7,.,.,TRBV29-1,TGCAGCGGCATAACAGGGAAACAGCTCCCTTACGAGCAGTACTTC,CSGITGKQLPYEQYF
TRBJ1-2,.,.,TRBV4-1,TGCGCCAGCAGCCAGGTAATCCCAGCGGGACGTGGCTACACCTTC,CASSQVIPAGRGYTF
TRBJ2-5,TRBD2,.,TRBV29-1,TGCAGCTTACGGGGGGGGTCGCAAGAGACCCAGTACTTC,CSLRGGSQETQYF
TRBJ2-5,TRBD2,.,TRBV6-1,TGTGCCAGCAGTGAGGCAGCTAGCGGGGTCCAAGAGACCCAGTACTTC,CASSEAASGVQETQYF
TRBJ1-5,.,.,TRBV2,TGTGCCAGCAGTGATGTGGGCAGGGTTACACAGCCCCAGCATTTT,CASSDVGRVTQPQHF
TRBJ2-7,.,few,TRBV6-5,TGTGCCAGCACCCACGGGCAGGGCTCACTCGAGCAGTACTTC,CASTHGQGSLEQYF
TRBJ2-3,.,once,TRBV15,TGTGCCACCATCCAACTTCCACAGGGCAGAAAAATTAGCACAGATACGCAGTATTTT,CATIQLPQGRKISTDTQYF
TRBJ2-5,.,many,TRBV11-2,TGTGCCAGCAGCCTCCAAACTGGGGTCGGAGAGACCCAGTACTTC,CASSLQTGVGETQYF
TRBJ1-1,.,few,TRBV9,TGTGCCAGCCCCGGGGCTGAAGCTTTCTTT,CASPGAEAFF
TRBJ2-7,.,.,TRBV6-2/TRBV6-3,TGTGCCAGCACCCTGACAGAATGGAACGAGCAGTACTTC,CASTLTEWNEQYF
TRBJ2-2,.,.,TRBV6-1,TGTGCCAGCAGAGCTATGAGCGGGGAGCTGTTTTTT,CASRAMSGELFF
TRBJ2-2,TRBD2,.,TRBV3-1,TGTGCCAGCAGCCACAAACTAGCGGTCACCGGGGAGCTGTTTTTT,CASSHKLAVTGELFF
TRBJ2-1,.,.,TRBV7-9,TGTGCCAGCAGCTTAGGGGGGGCAGAATTCTACAATGAGCAGTTCTTC,CASSLGGAEFYNEQFF
TRBJ2-1,TRBD2,few,TRBV20-1,TGCAGTGCTAGAGATTTGGGAAGGGCGGGAGGCAATGAGCAGTTCTTC,CSARDLGRAGGNEQFF
TRBJ2-1,.,.,TRBV7-2,TGTGCCAGCAGCCCTCGGACTAACCACAATGAGCAGTTCTTC,CASSPRTNHNEQFF
TRBJ2-7,.,few,TRBV3-1,TGTGCCAGCGGCCAAGACCTAGCCTCTGACGAGCAGTACTTC,CASGQDLASDEQYF
TRBJ1-2,.,once,TRBV7-2,TGTGCCAGCAGCTTAGTAATAGGACTAGGTGGCTACACCTTC,CASSLVIGLGGYTF
TRBJ2-7,.,.,TRBV7-9,TGTGCCAGCAGCCCACTTGGCAGATCCTACGAGCAGTACTTC,CASSPLGRSYEQYF
TRBJ1-1,.,.,TRBV20-1,TGCAGTGCTTTCAGGACCGACCCAAACGCTGAAGCTTTCTTT,CSAFRTDPNAEAFF
TRBJ2-7,TRBD1,few,TRBV6-5,TGTGCCAGCAGTTACTCGATGACAGGGATAACCTACGAGCAGTACTTC,CASSYSMTGITYEQYF
TRBJ2-1,.,few,TRBV4-1,TGCGCCAGCAGCCAACCAAGAGGGGAGGAGCAGTTCTTC,CASSQPRGEEQFF